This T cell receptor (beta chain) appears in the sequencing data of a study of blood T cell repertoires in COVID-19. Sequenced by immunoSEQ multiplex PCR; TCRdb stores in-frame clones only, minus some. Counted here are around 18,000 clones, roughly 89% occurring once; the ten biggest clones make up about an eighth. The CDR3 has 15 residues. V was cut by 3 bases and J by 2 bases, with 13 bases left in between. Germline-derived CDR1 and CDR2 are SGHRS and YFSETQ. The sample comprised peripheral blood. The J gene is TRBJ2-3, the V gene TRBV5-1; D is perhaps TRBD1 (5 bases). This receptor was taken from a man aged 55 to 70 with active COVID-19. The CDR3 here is CASSSDGHTTDTQYF. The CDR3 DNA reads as TGCGCCAGCAGCTCTGACGGACACACCACAGATACGCAGTATTTT.